This TCR beta chain stems from a study of neurological immune-mediated disorders. A single record per CDR3 protein comes from TCRdb applying MiXCR to the 5' RACE reads. Of roughly 38,000 distinct CDR3 sequences in the sample, 6% to 8.5% are singletons; the top ten hold around 4.4%. This clonotype was recorded many times. There are 15 residues in the CDR3. The germline V gene has CDR1 SGHVS and CDR2 FNYEAQ. The V and J ends lost 4 bases and 5 bases respectively, with 14 bases between them. The TCR comes from a woman aged 35 to 49 in good health. This chain links TRBV7-6 with TRBJ2-2, with D unresolved. Sequencing was carried out using PBMCs. The CDR3 region has the DNA TGTGCCAGCAGCTCTACCCCGGACGGGACCGGGGAGCTGTTTTTT. As protein: CASSSTPDGTGELFF.